This T cell receptor beta chain was identified during a study of identical twins. Points from the study as a whole: Cord blood's abundant beta clonotypes had fewer insertions, unlike memory repertoires. For out-of-frame beta sequences, excess twin sharing was weaker. The study drew conclusions from cross-sectional statistical analysis, not from following the same donors.

To note about this clonotype: The antigen remains undetermined.

V was clipped by 0 bases and J by 1 base; unmatched bases: 8. CDR1 and CDR2 from the germline V gene are MNHNS and SASEGT. The CDR3 contains 19 residues. TCRdb analysed the 5' RACE reads with MiXCR anew, one entry per CDR3 protein. The table lists around 680,000 distinct CDR3 sequences, around 8.6% of them singletons. Separately, the same data were catalogued under a study of yellow fever vaccine responses in identical twins.

The receptor was derived from a woman aged 18-29 years in good health. This chain uses TRBV6-1 with TRBJ2-1; 11 nucleotides agree with TRBD2. Source material: PBMCs. The CDR3 region is CASSEAVDSGRVSYNEQFF. The CDR3 coding sequence is TGTGCCAGCAGTGAAGCGGTGGATAGCGGGAGGGTTTCCTACAATGAGCAGTTCTTC.